A single sample is the source of the 30 T cell receptor beta chains below, sequenced in a study of cytomegalovirus exposure and HLA in healthy donors. The primer mix had 60 Vbeta and 13 Jbeta primers. Using immunoSEQ multiplex PCR, the repertoire was profiled, and TCRdb retains in-frame clones only, with some absent. Here the sample table reports about 67,000 clones. The material sequenced was PBMCs. These receptors all stem from a man aged 25 to 40 in good health and CMV-seropositive.

The chain recombines TRBV19 with TRBJ2-1; 10 bases are a match to TRBD1. Germline V CDR1 and CDR2: LNHDA, SQIVND (reference sequence). This CDR3 is built from 16 residues. V lost 3 bases, J lost 5 bases, and 7 bases stayed unmatched. The CDR3 nucleotides read TGTGCCAGTAGTATTCGGTGGGACAGGGGTCACAATGAGCAGTTCTTC. Its protein is CASSIRWDRGHNEQFF.

The chain links TRBV7-8 to TRBJ1-2; D might be TRBD1 (6 bases). The germline V gene encodes CDR1 SGHVS and CDR2 FQNEAQ. The CDR3 extends over 15 amino acids. The V end lost 5 bases, the J end lost 7 bases, and 20 bases lay between the germline ends. Written as DNA, the CDR3 is TGTGCCAGCAGCCCCGCAAACCCAGGGGTGAGTGGCTACACCTTC. Its protein is CASSPANPGVSGYTF.

The V gene is TRBV30, the J gene TRBJ1-4, with 7 bases aligning to TRBD1. CDR1 GTSNPN and CDR2 SVGIG come from the germline V gene (reference sequence). J lost 3 bases, V lost 4 bases, and 5 bases had no gene match. This CDR3 is built from 14 residues. The CDR3 nucleotides are TGTGCCTGGAATGACAGGGATCCTAATGAAAAACTGTTTTTT. Amino acid sequence: CAWNDRDPNEKLFF. Full variable domain (outside the CDR3, taken from reference TRBV30 and TRBJ1-4): SQTIHQWPATLVQPVGSPLSLECTVEGTSNPNLYWYRQAAGRGLQLLFYSVGIGQISSEVPQNLSASRPQDRQFILSSKKLLLSDSGFYLCAWNDRDPNEKLFFGSGTQLSVL.

CDR3 nucleotides: TGTGCCAGCATCCTAAATAGAGGCGCCGGGGAGCTGTTTTTT. It translates to CASILNRGAGELFF. The rearrangement uses TRBV2 and TRBJ2-2; D call uncertain. V lost 7 bases and J 6 bases, leaving 15 bases between the germline ends. The CDR3 length is 14 residues. CDR1 and CDR2 from the germline V gene are SNHLY and FYNNEI.

The V gene is TRBV30, the J gene TRBJ1-1; a weak D match, TRBD1 (6 bases). CDR1 and CDR2 from the germline V gene are GTSNPN and SVGIG (reference sequence). This CDR3 contains 13 residues. V lost 0 bases to trimming and J lost 1 base, with 6 bases between them. The CDR3 nucleotides read TGTGCCTGGAGTGTACAGGGGAACACTGAAGCTTTCTTT. This gives the protein CAWSVQGNTEAFF.

The chain recombines TRBV4-1 with TRBJ2-7; D gene ambiguous. Trimming left V 4 bases short and J 0 bases short, with 7 bases between. This CDR3 is 13 amino acids long. CDR1 MGHRA and CDR2 YSYEKL come from the germline V gene. The CDR3 DNA is TGCGCCAGCAGCCCACAGCACTCCTACGAGCAGTACTTC. As protein: CASSPQHSYEQYF.

The rearrangement joins TRBV30 to TRBJ2-1; TRBD1 is a possible D gene (6 bases). Deletions cut 4 bases from V and 2 bases from J, with 12 bases between. CDR1 and CDR2 (germline): GTSNPN, SVGIG (reference sequence). This CDR3 is 14 amino acids long. The CDR3 sequence: CAWIPEGAYNEQFF. In DNA, the CDR3 is TGTGCCTGGATTCCAGAGGGGGCCTACAATGAGCAGTTCTTC.

Note on this clone: Other DNA sequences from this sample encode an identical CDR3 as well. The chain links TRBV7-9 to TRBJ1-2, with 10 bases identical to TRBD1. J was trimmed by 2 bases and V by 3 bases; bases with no gene match: 0. Germline V CDR1 and CDR2: SEHNR, FQNEAQ (reference sequence). The CDR3 is 14 residues long. DNA of the CDR3: TGTGCCAGCAGCTTGGGACAGGGGAACTATGGCTACACCTTC. Translating gives CASSLGQGNYGYTF.

This sequence joins TRBV27 and TRBJ2-1, with D maybe TRBD2 (6 bases). CDR1 and CDR2 (germline): MNHEY, SMNVEV (reference sequence). Trimming pared 3 bases from V and 7 bases from J, leaving 10 bases between. The CDR3 is 13 residues long. DNA for the CDR3: TGTGCCAGCAGTTTGGGTGGGAGGAATGAGCAGTTCTTC. Translated, it gives CASSLGGRNEQFF.

This sequence joins TRBV6-1 and TRBJ2-7, with D tentatively TRBD2 (6 bases). The germline CDR1 and CDR2 sequences are MNHNS and SASEGT. V was trimmed by 3 bases and J by 6 bases, leaving 12 bases between them. CDR3 size: 13 residues. CDR3 sequence reads: CASSEETGGEQYF. In DNA, the CDR3 is TGTGCCAGCAGTGAGGAGACCGGGGGCGAGCAGTACTTC.

The chain recombines TRBV30 with TRBJ1-1; the D is unclear. The ends were cut back, 4 bases at V and 0 bases at J, with 12 bases in the middle. CDR1 is GTSNPN, CDR2 SVGIG, per germline (reference sequence). The CDR3 contains 14 residues. The CDR3 is CAWNRGAVNTEAFF. The CDR3 nucleotides read TGTGCCTGGAATAGAGGTGCAGTGAACACTGAAGCTTTCTTT.

CDR3 in amino acids: CASSHNLEAFF. The CDR3 region has the DNA TGTGCCAGCAGTCACAACCTTGAAGCTTTCTTT. The chain employs TRBV28 and TRBJ1-1; D remains unclear. The CDR3 sequence is 11 residues long. The germline V and J ends were trimmed by 5 bases and 7 bases, with 8 bases remaining between them. CDR1 and CDR2 from the germline V gene are MDHEN and SYDVKM.

This rearrangement joins TRBV30 to TRBJ1-1, with 7 positions matching TRBD1. The CDR3 runs to 13 residues. Per germline, CDR1 GTSNPN and CDR2 SVGIG (reference sequence). Trimming removed 5 bases from V and 5 bases from J; junction bases left unmatched: 8. CDR3 in DNA: TGTGCCTGGTGTCGAGACAGGGTAACTGAAGCTTTCTTT. This codes for CAWCRDRVTEAFF.

The chain uses TRBV5-1 and TRBJ1-5; 7 nucleotides agree with TRBD1. Trimming at V came to 4 bases and at J to 1 base, leaving 8 bases not matched to a gene. This CDR3 has 16 residues. Germline V gives CDR1 SGHRS, CDR2 YFSETQ. CDR3 DNA: TGCGCCAGCAGCCCAACTCCGGGACAGAGCAATCAGCCCCAGCATTTT. Translation: CASSPTPGQSNQPQHF.

The chain recombines TRBV5-1 with TRBJ2-7, with D tentatively TRBD2 (6 bases). The germline gives CDR1 SGHRS, CDR2 YFSETQ. This CDR3 contains 15 residues. V was pared by 1 base and J by 0 bases, with 11 bases between. CDR3 residues: CASSLSSTSSYEQYF. The CDR3 DNA reads as TGCGCCAGCAGCTTGTCTTCGACTAGCTCCTACGAGCAGTACTTC.

The chain is built from TRBV5-1 and TRBJ2-7, with 7 bases identical to TRBD1. The CDR3 consists of 13 residues. V lost 4 bases, J lost 3 bases, and 4 bases stayed unmatched. Germline assignment: CDR1 SGHRS and CDR2 YFSETQ. The CDR3: CASSIGTDYEQYF. The CDR3 nucleotides are TGCGCCAGCAGCATTGGGACAGACTACGAGCAGTACTTC. The whole variable domain, filled in from reference TRBV5-1 and TRBJ2-7, reads KAGVTQTPRYLIKTRGQQVTLSCSPISGHRSVSWYQQTPGQGLQFLFEYFSETQRNKGNFPGRFSGRQFSNSRSEMNVSTLELGDSALYLCASSIGTDYEQYFGPGTRLTVT.

CDR3 residues: CAISERGGGSDQPQHF. The CDR3 nucleotides read TGTGCCATCAGTGAGCGTGGGGGGGGCTCCGATCAGCCCCAGCATTTT. The rearrangement uses TRBV10-3 and TRBJ1-5; tentatively, D is TRBD1 (6 bases). V lost 2 bases, J lost 5 bases, and 16 bases lay in between. The CDR3 extends over 16 amino acids. Germline V gene sequence: CDR1 ENHRY, CDR2 SYGVKD.

The gene calls are TRBV5-1 and TRBJ2-7; 11 bases fit TRBD2. The CDR3 sequence is 14 residues long. With 2 bases clipped from V and 6 bases from J, the junction kept 4 bases outside the gene matches. Per germline, CDR1 SGHRS and CDR2 YFSETQ. The CDR3 DNA is TGCGCCAGCAGCTTACTAGCGGGAGAAGGCGAGCAGTACTTC. Translating it yields CASSLLAGEGEQYF.

The rearrangement joins TRBV6-1 to TRBJ2-4; D is unclear. CDR3 length: 15 residues. Germline CDR1 reads MNHNS; CDR2 reads SASEGT. V was pared by 7 bases and J by 0 bases, with 13 bases between. The CDR3 loop is CASIGQTIAKNIQYF. The DNA of the CDR3 is TGTGCCAGCATCGGTCAGACAATAGCCAAAAACATTCAGTACTTC.

The chain employs TRBV25-1 and TRBJ2-7; TRBD1 matches 11 bases. CDR1 and CDR2 (germline): MGHDK, SYGVNS. With V trimmed by 5 bases and J by 4 bases, 1 base remained unmatched. CDR3 length: 13 residues. In nucleotides, the CDR3 is TGTGCCAGCAGTTGGGACAGGGGGTACGAGCAGTACTTC. Protein product: CASSWDRGYEQYF.

This chain joins TRBV5-1 and TRBJ2-5; no firm D call. Germline V gene data show CDR1 as SGHRS and CDR2 as YFSETQ. Trimming pared 8 bases from V and 2 bases from J, leaving 7 bases between. This CDR3 comprises 11 residues. The CDR3 region has the DNA TGCGCCAGAAGCGTACAAGAGACCCAGTACTTC. This sequence encodes CARSVQETQYF.

V gene TRBV14 combines with J gene TRBJ2-2; 12 nucleotides agree with TRBD2. The V gene's germline CDR1 is SGHDN and CDR2 FVKESK. With V trimmed by 5 bases and J by 5 bases, 9 bases remained unmatched. This CDR3 has 17 residues. CDR3 nucleotides: TGTGCCAGCAGCTCACCGGGACTAGCGGGTTCTACCGGGGAGCTGTTTTTT. The encoded protein is CASSSPGLAGSTGELFF.

The chain couples TRBV5-1 to TRBJ1-1; 8 nucleotides match TRBD1. The CDR3 length is 15 residues. V lost 0 bases, J lost 0 bases, and 1 base stayed unmatched. Germline V gives CDR1 SGHRS, CDR2 YFSETQ. CDR3: CASSLGTGLNTEAFF. The CDR3 nucleotides are TGCGCCAGCAGCTTGGGGACAGGGCTGAACACTGAAGCTTTCTTT.

The chain uses TRBV7-9 and TRBJ2-7; possible D gene TRBD2, 6 bases. The germline CDR1 and CDR2 sequences are SEHNR and FQNEAQ (reference sequence). The V and J ends lost 3 bases and 1 base respectively, with 10 bases between them. CDR3 length: 14 amino acids. CDR3 sequence reads: CASSLGGRSYEQYF. The CDR3 nucleotides read TGTGCCAGCAGCTTGGGGGGACGGTCCTACGAGCAGTACTTC.

This chain joins TRBV5-1 and TRBJ2-3; D might be TRBD2 (6 bases). V was pared by 2 bases and J by 2 bases, with 15 bases between. Germline V gene lookup returns CDR1 SGHRS and CDR2 YFSETQ. There are 16 residues in the CDR3. In nucleotides, the CDR3 is TGCGCCAGCAGCTTTGGTAGCGGTCAAAACACAGATACGCAGTATTTT. Translation gives CASSFGSGQNTDTQYF. Filled out from reference TRBV5-1 and TRBJ2-3, the complete variable domain reads KAGVTQTPRYLIKTRGQQVTLSCSPISGHRSVSWYQQTPGQGLQFLFEYFSETQRNKGNFPGRFSGRQFSNSRSEMNVSTLELGDSALYLCASSFGSGQNTDTQYFGPGTRLTVL.

V is TRBV7-2 and J is TRBJ2-2; 10 bases match TRBD2. The CDR3 loop spans 17 amino acids. With V trimmed by 4 bases and J by 3 bases, 8 bases remained unmatched. Germline V gene lookup returns CDR1 SGHTA and CDR2 FQGNSA. The CDR3 sequence is CASSSGGLAPHTGELFF. DNA for the CDR3: TGTGCCAGCAGCTCAGGGGGACTAGCGCCTCACACCGGGGAGCTGTTTTTT.

For the CDR3, the DNA is TGTGCCACCAGCAGTTCGAGGGGAGGGAGCACTGAAGCTTTCTTT. Translation gives CATSSSRGGSTEAFF. The chain joins TRBV15 to TRBJ1-1; D possibly corresponds to TRBD1 (5 bases). V lost 3 bases to trimming and J lost 4 bases, with 15 bases between them. Germline V gives CDR1 LNHNV, CDR2 YYDKDF (reference sequence). The CDR3 runs to 15 residues.

This rearrangement joins TRBV2 to TRBJ2-7; weak D call: TRBD2 (6 bases). Germline V CDR1 and CDR2: SNHLY, FYNNEI. CDR3 length: 14 amino acids. Between the trimmed V and J ends, which lost 1 base and 2 bases, there was a span of 9 bases. The CDR3 here is CASSEVPGAYEQYF. The CDR3 nucleotides read TGTGCCAGCAGTGAAGTTCCGGGGGCCTACGAGCAGTACTTC.

The V and J genes are TRBV6-5 and TRBJ1-4; D ambiguous. The germline V gene has CDR1 MNHEY and CDR2 SVGAGI. The CDR3 is 16 residues long. Trimming took 0 bases from V and 4 from J, leaving 12 bases between them. The CDR3 region is CASSYSAFYGNEKLFF. CDR3 nucleotide sequence: TGTGCCAGCAGTTACTCAGCATTCTACGGTAATGAAAAACTGTTTTTT.

The chain employs TRBV2 and TRBJ2-5, with D possibly TRBD2 on 6 matching bases. Deletions cut 7 bases from V and 5 bases from J, with 14 bases between. CDR3 length: 13 residues. Germline CDR1 and CDR2: SNHLY and FYNNEI. CDR3 loop: CASNPGEEETQYF. In DNA, the CDR3 is TGTGCCAGCAATCCGGGGGAGGAGGAGACCCAGTACTTC.